The 23 T cell receptor beta chains given below trace back to one sample, sequenced in a study of post-analysis software for immune sequencing data. Included in the TCR beta cDNA libraries were unique molecular identifiers. Each CDR3 protein gets one entry after TCRdb re-called the PCR reads with MiXCR. The profile shows roughly 160,000 distinct CDR3 sequences, approximately 35% of them singletons. This specimen was blood, taken after autologous hematopoietic stem cell transplantation. The receptors derive from a girl aged 10 to 17 with multiple sclerosis.

The table lists this clonotype with many counts. The chain joins TRBV7-2 to TRBJ2-7; 8 bases are a match to TRBD2. CDR1 is SGHTA and CDR2 is FQGNSA in the germline V gene. The V segment lost 5 bases and the J segment 0 bases; nucleotides outside the gene matches: 6. There are 15 residues in the CDR3. As DNA, the CDR3 is TGTGCCAGCAGCACCACTAGCGGTAGCTCCTACGAGCAGTACTTC. It yields the protein CASSTTSGSSYEQYF.

V and J are TRBV5-5 and TRBJ2-1, with 7 bases identical to TRBD1. After removal of 10 bases from V and 2 bases from J, the junction contained 12 bases not matched to a gene. The CDR3 has 15 amino acids. Germline lookup yields CDR1 SGHKS and CDR2 YYEKEE (reference sequence). The CDR3 DNA follows: TGTGCCGGCGTAACAGAGACAGGGACCTACAATGAGCAGTTCTTC. Amino acid sequence: CAGVTETGTYNEQFF.

J is TRBJ2-1 and V is TRBV3-1; 10 bases are a match to TRBD1. The germline V gene encodes CDR1 LGHDT and CDR2 YNNKEL (reference sequence). The CDR3 spans 15 residues. The trim removed 1 base at V and 6 bases at J, leaving 3 bases unmatched. CDR3 in DNA: TGTGCCAGCAGCCAAGGGACAGGGGGGTTCAATGAGCAGTTCTTC. Amino acids: CASSQGTGGFNEQFF.

The chain combines TRBV29-1 with TRBJ2-5; D is perhaps TRBD1 or TRBD2 (5 bases each). The germline V gene encodes CDR1 SQVTM and CDR2 ANQGSEA. The CDR3 runs 15 residues. Trimming took off 7 bases at V and 2 bases at J, with 20 bases between the two ends. DNA for the CDR3: TGCAGCGCAGAGACTCCGGGACGAGCACAAGAGACCCAGTACTTC. Protein sequence: CSAETPGRAQETQYF.

This clonotype was seen a handful of times. This chain connects TRBV29-1 to TRBJ2-1, with 12 bases that match TRBD2. Losses at the gene ends were 4 bases for V and 9 bases for J; bases not matched to a gene: 7. CDR3 length equals 14 residues. CDR1 and CDR2 from the germline V gene are SQVTM and ANQGSEA. The CDR3 spells CSVGLAGGPREQFF. The CDR3 bases are TGCAGCGTTGGGCTAGCGGGAGGGCCCCGTGAGCAGTTCTTC.

The chain combines TRBV5-4 with TRBJ2-1; D perhaps matches TRBD1 (6 bases). The CDR3 runs to 17 residues. V was pared by 4 bases and J by 2 bases, with 19 bases between. Germline CDR1 is SGHNT and CDR2 is YYREEE (reference sequence). In DNA, the CDR3 is TGTGCCAGCAGCCCGCCCCCGACAGGTGACACCTACAATGAGCAGTTCTTC. Translated: CASSPPPTGDTYNEQFF.

The chain employs TRBV29-1 and TRBJ2-7, with a possible D match to TRBD1 (5 bases). Germline V gives CDR1 SQVTM, CDR2 ANQGSEA. This CDR3 spans 14 amino acids. Trimming shortened V by 5 bases and J by 4 bases, and 18 bases separated the two germline ends. The CDR3 region is CSVFGPDKGYEQYF. Here the CDR3 DNA reads TGCAGCGTTTTTGGTCCGGACAAAGGTTACGAGCAGTACTTC.

This chain joins TRBV4-1 and TRBJ1-3; tentatively, D is TRBD1 (5 bases). V lost 0 bases and J lost 0, with 12 bases in between. The length of the CDR3 is 17 residues. CDR1 and CDR2 from the germline V gene are MGHRA and YSYEKL. For the CDR3, the DNA is TGCGCCAGCAGCCAAGAAGGGACGGCGAACTCTGGAAACACCATATATTTT. Translation: CASSQEGTANSGNTIYF.

A few counts support this clonotype. The chain is built from TRBV24-1 and TRBJ2-1; maybe TRBD2 (6 bases). Trimming took off 6 bases at V and 4 bases at J, with 9 bases between the two ends. Looked up from germline, CDR1 is KGHDR and CDR2 is SFDVKD. The CDR3 contains 13 residues. The CDR3, as DNA: TGTGCCACCAGTAGCGGAGGGTACAATGAGCAGTTCTTC. This codes for CATSSGGYNEQFF.

This clonotype was recorded many times. The gene calls are TRBV29-1 and TRBJ2-7, with 7 nucleotides matching TRBD1. Unmatched junction bases numbered 12, after V lost 4 bases and J lost 3 bases. The CDR3 has 15 amino acids. The germline gives CDR1 SQVTM, CDR2 ANQGSEA. CDR3 region: CSVVGTDRASYEQYF. The CDR3, as DNA: TGCAGCGTTGTGGGGACAGACCGGGCCAGCTACGAGCAGTACTTC.

The chain recombines TRBV20-1 with TRBJ2-1; D remains unclear. Germline-derived CDR1 and CDR2 are DFQATT and SNEGSKA (reference sequence). This CDR3 has 15 residues. V gave up 2 bases and J gave up 3 bases, with 14 bases separating them. The CDR3: CSARPGPSFYNEQFF. The CDR3 DNA follows: TGCAGTGCTAGACCCGGGCCGTCGTTCTACAATGAGCAGTTCTTC.

The sample holds a few counts of this clonotype. The rearrangement links TRBV7-9 to TRBJ2-1, with D maybe TRBD1 (5 bases). This CDR3 has 15 amino acids. From germline, CDR1 is SEHNR and CDR2 FQNEAQ (reference sequence). Trimming removed 5 bases from V and 9 bases from J, with 20 bases in between. CDR3 region: CASSPSVLQGTEQFF. The CDR3 DNA reads TGTGCCAGCAGCCCCTCGGTCCTTCAGGGTACTGAGCAGTTCTTC. Drawing the rest from reference TRBV7-9 and TRBJ2-1, the complete variable domain is DTGVSQNPRHKITKRGQNVTFRCDPISEHNRLYWYRQTLGQGPEFLTYFQNEAQLEKSRLLSDRFSAERPKGSFSTLEIQRTEQGDSAMYLCASSPSVLQGTEQFFGPGTRLTVL.

V is TRBV12-3 or TRBV12-4 and J is TRBJ2-4; D could derive from TRBD1 or TRBD2 (6 bases each). The J call may be incorrect, as the DNA end agrees better with TRBJ2-7. CDR3 length: 15 residues. In DNA, the CDR3 is TGTGCCAGCAGTGTAGGGGGGCGCTTAGACTACGAGCAGTACTTC. This encodes CASSVGGRLDYEQYF.

This clonotype was seen more than once but under ten times. The gene calls are TRBV7-9 and TRBJ2-7, with D possibly being TRBD2 (10 bases). CDR1 is SEHNR, CDR2 FQNEAQ, per germline (reference sequence). V was pared by 5 bases and J by 5 bases, with 28 bases between. The length of the CDR3 is 18 residues. CDR3 protein: CASSPSGGGTGKSDEQYF. DNA for the CDR3: TGTGCCAGCAGCCCTAGCGGGGGCGGGACAGGGAAATCCGACGAGCAGTACTTC.

The chain joins TRBV9 to TRBJ1-6, with a tentative D call TRBD1 (5 bases). This CDR3 is 15 amino acids long. V was pared by 3 bases and J by 7 bases, with 14 bases between. Germline V gene lookup returns CDR1 SGDLS and CDR2 YYNGEE. Written as DNA, the CDR3 is TGTGCCAGCAGCGCCCACTTCGGGGGGAATTCACCCCTCCACTTT. As protein: CASSAHFGGNSPLHF.

This clonotype has just a few counts. CDR3 loop: CASSYGLAGEGTDTQYF. In nucleotides, the CDR3 is TGTGCCAGCAGTTATGGACTAGCGGGAGAGGGCACAGATACGCAGTATTTT. V and J are TRBV6-5 and TRBJ2-3; 13 positions match TRBD2. The CDR3 runs to 17 residues. The germline V gene has CDR1 MNHEY and CDR2 SVGAGI. The trim removed 3 bases at V and 1 base at J, leaving 4 bases unmatched.

The genes are TRBV28 and TRBJ2-7, with 9 bases lining up with TRBD1. CDR3 length: 19 residues. Unmatched junction bases numbered 19, after V lost 5 bases and J lost 2 bases. CDR1 and CDR2 (germline): MDHEN, SYDVKM. Written as DNA, the CDR3 is TGTGCCAGCAGTCTGACAGGGGGTAACACCATGTCCGACCCCTACGAGCAGTACTTC. Encoded protein: CASSLTGGNTMSDPYEQYF.

This clonotype has more than one count but fewer than ten. The chain recombines TRBV7-2 with TRBJ2-7; D may be TRBD2 (6 bases). The DNA end is more similar to TRBJ2-5, so the J call may be wrong. Germline V gene sequence: CDR1 SGHTA, CDR2 FQGNSA. The CDR3 is made up of 14 amino acids. The CDR3 is CASSSGLGRETQYF. In DNA form, the CDR3 reads TGTGCCAGCAGCTCCGGATTGGGGAGGGAGACCCAGTACTTC.

The rearrangement links TRBV3-1 to TRBJ2-7; 9 nucleotides align to TRBD2. The junction had 10 bases not matched to a gene; V was cut back by 0 bases and J by 10 bases. CDR3 length: 15 residues. Germline V CDR1 and CDR2: LGHDT, YNNKEL (reference sequence). This CDR3 is CASSQDSGGRAPQYF. DNA of the CDR3: TGTGCCAGCAGCCAAGATTCTGGCGGGAGGGCCCCCCAGTACTTC.

The chain links TRBV25-1 to TRBJ1-1; D is ambiguous. The CDR3 is made up of 15 amino acids. From germline, CDR1 is MGHDK and CDR2 SYGVNS. Trimming took 2 bases from V and 2 from J, leaving 12 bases between them. The CDR3 spells CASSEPHSINTEAFF. CDR3 DNA: TGTGCCAGCAGTGAACCGCACTCCATTAACACTGAAGCTTTCTTT.

The V and J genes are TRBV3-1 and TRBJ1-4; D is ambiguous. The CDR3 sequence is 13 residues long. Germline CDR1 is LGHDT and CDR2 is YNNKEL (reference sequence). V was shortened by 2 bases and J by 2 bases, with 3 bases between the two germline ends. CDR3 nucleotide sequence: TGTGCCAGCAGCCAACAGACTAATGAAAAACTGTTTTTT. It codes for CASSQQTNEKLFF.

This clonotype has a handful of counts. The chain combines TRBV6-1 with TRBJ2-7; TRBD1 matches 7 bases. The CDR3 is 14 amino acids. With V trimmed by 3 bases and J by 1 base, 3 bases remained unmatched. CDR1 and CDR2 from the germline V gene are MNHNS and SASEGT. The CDR3 DNA follows: TGTGCCAGCAGTGAGAGGACAGGATCCTACGAGCAGTACTTC. Translating gives CASSERTGSYEQYF.

The sample holds many counts of this clonotype. This chain links TRBV7-9 with TRBJ2-1, with 9 bases that match TRBD2. The junction had 7 bases not matched to a gene; V was cut back by 5 bases and J by 5 bases. Germline values: CDR1 SEHNR, CDR2 FQNEAQ (reference sequence). The CDR3 covers 15 residues. In DNA form, the CDR3 reads TGTGCCAGCAGCCCAAGACTAGCGGAAAACAATGAGCAGTTCTTC. It is translated as CASSPRLAENNEQFF.